This T cell receptor beta chain was retrieved from a study of T cells in localized non-small cell lung cancer. V was pared by 8 bases and J by 3 bases, with 17 bases of the junction left unmatched. Per germline, CDR1 ENHRY and CDR2 SYGVKD. This CDR3 spans 20 amino acids. The protocol was immunoSEQ multiplex PCR, while the TCRdb copy is restricted to in-frame clones and leaves out a portion. This table has roughly 15,000 clones, almost 90% appearing once. The origin of this receptor is a woman aged 40-69 years with stage III lung adenocarcinoma. The sequencing used peripheral blood mononuclear cells, collected before any cancer treatment. The chain uses TRBV10-3 and TRBJ2-2, with 14 bases aligning to TRBD2. This CDR3 is CAIGGPGLAGANEDTGELFF. CDR3 DNA: TGTGCCATCGGGGGTCCGGGACTAGCGGGAGCGAATGAAGACACCGGGGAGCTGTTTTTT.